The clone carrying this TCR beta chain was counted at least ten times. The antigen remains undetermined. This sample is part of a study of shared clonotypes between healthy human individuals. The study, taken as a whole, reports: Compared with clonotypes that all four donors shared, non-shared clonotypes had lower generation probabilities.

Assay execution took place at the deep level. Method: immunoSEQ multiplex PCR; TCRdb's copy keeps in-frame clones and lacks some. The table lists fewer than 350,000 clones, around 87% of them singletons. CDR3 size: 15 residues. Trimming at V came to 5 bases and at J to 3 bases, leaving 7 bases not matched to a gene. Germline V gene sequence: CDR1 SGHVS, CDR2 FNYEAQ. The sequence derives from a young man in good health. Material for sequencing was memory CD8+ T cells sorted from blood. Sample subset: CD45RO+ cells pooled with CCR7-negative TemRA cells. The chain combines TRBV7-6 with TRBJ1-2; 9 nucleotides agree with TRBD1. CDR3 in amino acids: CASSHGTGNDYGYTF. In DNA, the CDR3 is TGTGCCAGCAGCCACGGGACAGGGAACGACTATGGCTACACCTTC.